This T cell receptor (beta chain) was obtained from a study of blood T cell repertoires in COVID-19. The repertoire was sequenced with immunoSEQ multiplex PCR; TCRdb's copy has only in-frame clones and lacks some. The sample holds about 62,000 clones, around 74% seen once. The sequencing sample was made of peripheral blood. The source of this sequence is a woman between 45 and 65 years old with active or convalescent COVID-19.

This chain's CDR3 is CASSWEATGNTEAFF. CDR3 nucleotide sequence: TGTGCCAGCAGCTGGGAGGCGACGGGGAACACTGAAGCTTTCTTT. This chain joins TRBV5-6 and TRBJ1-1; no firm D call. The V and J ends lost 3 bases and 1 base respectively, with 13 bases between them. This CDR3 comprises 15 residues. Germline lookup yields CDR1 SGHDT and CDR2 YYEEEE.